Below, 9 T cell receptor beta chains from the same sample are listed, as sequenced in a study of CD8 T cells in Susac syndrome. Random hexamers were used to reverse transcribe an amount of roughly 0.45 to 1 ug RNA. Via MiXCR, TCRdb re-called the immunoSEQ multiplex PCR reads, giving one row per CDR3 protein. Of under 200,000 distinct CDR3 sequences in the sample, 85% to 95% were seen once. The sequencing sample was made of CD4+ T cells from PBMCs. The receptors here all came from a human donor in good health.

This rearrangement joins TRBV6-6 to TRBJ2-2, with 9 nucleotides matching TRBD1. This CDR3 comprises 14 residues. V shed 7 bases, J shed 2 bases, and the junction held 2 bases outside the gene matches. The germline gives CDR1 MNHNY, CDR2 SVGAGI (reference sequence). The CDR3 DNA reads TGTGCCAGCATACAGGGGGCCAACACCGGGGAGCTGTTTTTT. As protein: CASIQGANTGELFF.

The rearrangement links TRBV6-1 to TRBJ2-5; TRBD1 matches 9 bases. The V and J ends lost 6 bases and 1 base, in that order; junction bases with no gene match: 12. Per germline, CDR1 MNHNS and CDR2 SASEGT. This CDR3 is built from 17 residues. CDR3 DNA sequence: TGTGCCAGCAGCCCGCCCCGGGACAGGGACCCCCAAGAGACCCAGTACTTC. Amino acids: CASSPPRDRDPQETQYF.

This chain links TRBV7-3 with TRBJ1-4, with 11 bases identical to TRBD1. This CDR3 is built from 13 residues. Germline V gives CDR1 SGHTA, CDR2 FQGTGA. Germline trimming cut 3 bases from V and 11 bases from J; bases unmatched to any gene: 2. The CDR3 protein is CASSLGQGEKLFF. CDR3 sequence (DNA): TGTGCCAGCAGCTTGGGACAGGGGGAGAAACTGTTTTTT.

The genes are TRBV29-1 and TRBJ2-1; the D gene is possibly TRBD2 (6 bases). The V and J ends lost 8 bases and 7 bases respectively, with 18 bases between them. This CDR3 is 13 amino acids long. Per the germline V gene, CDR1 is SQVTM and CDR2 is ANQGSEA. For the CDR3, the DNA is TGCAGCTACGGGACTCCGGTAGCAAATGAGCAGTTCTTC. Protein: CSYGTPVANEQFF.

The CDR3 loop is CSAPGDGTDTQYF. The CDR3 nucleotides are TGCAGTGCGCCAGGAGATGGGACAGATACGCAGTATTTT. The rearrangement uses TRBV20-1 and TRBJ2-3, with D unclear. Trimming took 6 bases from V and 3 from J, leaving 13 bases between them. Germline V gene lookup returns CDR1 DFQATT and CDR2 SNEGSKA (reference sequence). The CDR3 has 13 residues.

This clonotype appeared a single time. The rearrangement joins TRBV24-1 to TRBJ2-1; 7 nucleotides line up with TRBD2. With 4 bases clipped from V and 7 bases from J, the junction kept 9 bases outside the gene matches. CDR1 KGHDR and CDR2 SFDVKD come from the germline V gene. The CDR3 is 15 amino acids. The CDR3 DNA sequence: TGTGCCACCAGTGACCCGAGCGGGATCGGAAATGAGCAGTTCTTC. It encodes CATSDPSGIGNEQFF.

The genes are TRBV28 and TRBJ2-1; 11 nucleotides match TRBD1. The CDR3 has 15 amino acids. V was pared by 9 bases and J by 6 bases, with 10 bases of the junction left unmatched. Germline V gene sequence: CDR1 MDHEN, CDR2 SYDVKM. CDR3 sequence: CASQSAGQGGNEQFF. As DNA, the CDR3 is TGTGCCAGTCAATCTGCGGGACAGGGGGGCAATGAGCAGTTCTTC.

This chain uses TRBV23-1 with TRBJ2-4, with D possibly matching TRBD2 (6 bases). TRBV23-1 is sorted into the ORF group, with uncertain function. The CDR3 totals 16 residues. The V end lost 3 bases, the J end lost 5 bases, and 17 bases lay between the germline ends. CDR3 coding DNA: TGCGCCAGCAGTCAGCCAGGGAGGTTTCGGGAAAACATTCAGTACTTC. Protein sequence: CASSQPGRFRENIQYF.

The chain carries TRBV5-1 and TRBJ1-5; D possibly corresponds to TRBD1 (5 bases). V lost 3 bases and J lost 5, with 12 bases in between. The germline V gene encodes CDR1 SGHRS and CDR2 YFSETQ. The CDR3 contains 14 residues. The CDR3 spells CASSSEGPDQPQHF. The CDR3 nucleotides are TGCGCCAGCAGCTCGGAGGGGCCTGATCAGCCCCAGCATTTT.